The next 22 T cell receptor beta chains were all read from a single sample in a study of blood T cell repertoires in COVID-19. Only in-frame clones appear in the TCRdb table, and some are missing; sequencing was by immunoSEQ multiplex PCR. The data contain some 220,000 clones, around 81% of them seen just once; the ten biggest clones take up roughly 13%. The sequenced sample consisted of peripheral blood. Every receptor here comes from a human donor in a cohort sampled during active COVID-19.

The rearrangement joins TRBV5-1 to TRBJ2-1, with TRBD2 matching 9 bases. Germline V gene sequence: CDR1 SGHRS, CDR2 YFSETQ. V shed 7 bases and J 0 bases; nucleotides not matched to a gene: 5. This CDR3 spans 15 amino acids. The CDR3 protein is CASSISGSSYNEQFF. In nucleotides, the CDR3 is TGCGCCAGCTCTATTAGCGGGAGCTCCTACAATGAGCAGTTCTTC. Drawing the rest from reference TRBV5-1 and TRBJ2-1, the complete variable domain is KAGVTQTPRYLIKTRGQQVTLSCSPISGHRSVSWYQQTPGQGLQFLFEYFSETQRNKGNFPGRFSGRQFSNSRSEMNVSTLELGDSALYLCASSISGSSYNEQFFGPGTRLTVL.

This clone was counted ten times or more. The chain joins TRBV19 to TRBJ2-3; D gene ambiguous. The CDR3 is 15 amino acids. Trimming removed 2 bases from V and 1 base from J, with 10 bases in between. CDR1 LNHDA and CDR2 SQIVND come from the germline V gene (reference sequence). The DNA of the CDR3 is TGTGCCAGTAGTATACAAGCGCTGGGCACAGATACGCAGTATTTT. Protein product: CASSIQALGTDTQYF. Combining the CDR3 with reference TRBV19 and TRBJ2-3 gives the whole variable domain DGGITQSPKYLFRKEGQNVTLSCEQNLNHDAMYWYRQDPGQGLRLIYYSQIVNDFQKGDIAEGYSVSREKKESFPLTVTSAQKNPTAFYLCASSIQALGTDTQYFGPGTRLTVL.

As concerns this clone: Other nucleotide sequences from this sample produce the same CDR3. The genes are TRBV11-3 and TRBJ2-7; the D gene is possibly TRBD1 (5 bases). CDR3 length equals 13 residues. Germline lookup yields CDR1 SGHNT and CDR2 YENEEA. Trimming pared 2 bases from V and 6 bases from J, leaving 11 bases between. The CDR3 DNA follows: TGTGCCAGCAGCTTATCGCAGGGCGGCGAGCAGTACTTC. Its protein is CASSLSQGGEQYF.

The chain carries TRBV5-6 and TRBJ1-1, with D unclear. V lost 4 bases, J lost 3 bases, and 16 bases lay in between. This CDR3 contains 15 residues. CDR1 SGHDT and CDR2 YYEEEE come from the germline V gene. CDR3 sequence (DNA): TGTGCCAGCAGCCTAGACCCCCGAGGAGACACTGAAGCTTTCTTT. This gives the protein CASSLDPRGDTEAFF.

The rearrangement uses TRBV5-5 and TRBJ2-7; possibly TRBD1 for D (5 bases). Deletions cut 0 bases from V and 3 bases from J, with 16 bases between. The germline V gene encodes CDR1 SGHKS and CDR2 YYEKEE (reference sequence). This CDR3 region has 16 residues. In nucleotides, the CDR3 is TGTGCCAGCAGCTTGGGGCAGGGAAGAATGGTCTACGAGCAGTACTTC. This codes for CASSLGQGRMVYEQYF.

The V call is TRBV5-1, the J call TRBJ1-1; D is uncertain. This CDR3 has 14 residues. Trimming stripped 0 bases from V and 4 bases from J, with 10 bases between. CDR1 is SGHRS, CDR2 YFSETQ, per germline. This chain's CDR3 is CASSLEASVTEAFF. DNA of the CDR3: TGCGCCAGCAGCTTGGAGGCTAGTGTCACTGAAGCTTTCTTT.

J is TRBJ2-3 and V is TRBV2; 13 bases map to TRBD2. From germline, CDR1 is SNHLY and CDR2 FYNNEI. The CDR3 contains 16 residues. Germline trimming cut 5 bases from V and 2 bases from J; bases unmatched to any gene: 4. CDR3 bases: TGTGCCAGCAGTCGACTAGCGGGGGGCAACACAGATACGCAGTATTTT. Protein: CASSRLAGGNTDTQYF.

V usage is TRBV29-1 and J usage is TRBJ2-5; D is perhaps TRBD2 (6 bases). Germline V CDR1 and CDR2: SQVTM, ANQGSEA. There are 13 residues in the CDR3. V gave up 0 bases and J gave up 14 bases, with 19 bases separating them. CDR3 nucleotides: TGCAGCGTTGAAGACGTTATAGCGGCACCCCTTTACTTC. Translated: CSVEDVIAAPLYF.

J is TRBJ2-7 and V is TRBV5-4, with 8 nucleotides matching TRBD1. Losses at the gene ends were 0 bases for V and 3 bases for J; bases not matched to a gene: 2. Germline assignment: CDR1 SGHNT and CDR2 YYREEE (reference sequence). This CDR3 has 14 amino acids. CDR3 nucleotides: TGTGCCAGCAGCTTGGTCACAGGGGGCTACGAGCAGTACTTC. It translates to CASSLVTGGYEQYF.

This CDR3 is CASSEGRGTEAFF. CDR3 DNA sequence: TGTGCCAGTTCGGAGGGAAGGGGCACTGAAGCTTTCTTT. J is TRBJ1-1 and V is TRBV19, with TRBD1 as a possible D gene (5 bases). The V gene's germline CDR1 is LNHDA and CDR2 SQIVND (reference sequence). The CDR3 is 13 residues long. V was cut by 8 bases and J by 4 bases, with 14 bases left in between.

This chain connects TRBV7-9 to TRBJ1-1; D remains ambiguous. The V end was cut by 5 bases, the J end by 2 bases, with 18 bases between. CDR3 length equals 16 residues. Germline CDR1 is SEHNR and CDR2 is FQNEAQ (reference sequence). The CDR3 spells CASSPIGGSSNTEAFF. The CDR3 DNA follows: TGTGCCAGCAGCCCCATAGGCGGGTCCAGTAACACTGAAGCTTTCTTT.

This chain uses TRBV19 with TRBJ1-5; no clear D gene. CDR3 length: 15 residues. Germline CDR1 is LNHDA and CDR2 is SQIVND (reference sequence). V was clipped by 2 bases and J by 5 bases, with 13 bases between them. As DNA, the CDR3 is TGTGCCAGTAGTATAATCCTCCCTAAATATCAGCCCCAGCATTTT. This codes for CASSIILPKYQPQHF.

The J gene is TRBJ2-1, the V gene TRBV7-2, with D perhaps TRBD2 (5 bases). Trimming stripped 5 bases from V and 6 bases from J, with 14 bases between. Germline CDR1 reads SGHTA; CDR2 reads FQGNSA. The CDR3 totals 14 residues. In DNA form, the CDR3 reads TGTGCCAGCAGCCCAGCGGCAAGCCTCAATGAGCAGTTCTTC. Protein: CASSPAASLNEQFF.

The chain joins TRBV7-6 to TRBJ2-1; 14 nucleotides agree with TRBD2. This CDR3 contains 16 residues. Losses at the gene ends were 4 bases for V and 5 bases for J; bases not matched to a gene: 4. CDR1 SGHVS and CDR2 FNYEAQ come from the germline V gene. The CDR3 loop reads CASSSRLAGGHNEQFF. The CDR3 DNA reads TGTGCCAGCAGCTCCAGACTAGCGGGGGGGCACAATGAGCAGTTCTTC. The whole variable domain, remainder taken from reference TRBV7-6 and TRBJ2-1, is GAGVSQSPRYKVTKRGQDVALRCDPISGHVSLYWYRQALGQGPEFLTYFNYEAQQDKSGLPNDRFSAERPEGSISTLTIQRTEQRDSAMYRCASSSRLAGGHNEQFFGPGTRLTVL.

The chain carries TRBV19 and TRBJ1-1; D gene unclear. V shed 6 bases and J shed 8 bases, with 10 bases lying between them. Germline V gene sequence: CDR1 LNHDA, CDR2 SQIVND (reference sequence). The CDR3 has 11 residues. The CDR3 is CASSEALEAFF. The CDR3 DNA is TGTGCCAGTAGCGAAGCCCTCGAAGCTTTCTTT.

The V and J genes are TRBV12-5 and TRBJ2-7; D is unclear. Germline assignment: CDR1 LGHNT and CDR2 FRNRAP. This CDR3 spans 12 amino acids. V was cut by 3 bases and J by 7 bases, with 10 bases left in between. CDR3 protein: CASGFSGSEQYF. CDR3 nucleotides: TGTGCTAGTGGTTTTTCAGGAAGTGAGCAGTACTTC.

This clone has a single count. V gene TRBV24-1 combines with J gene TRBJ1-5; possible D gene TRBD1, 6 bases. The CDR3 runs 12 residues. Germline V gene lookup returns CDR1 KGHDR and CDR2 SFDVKD. Trimming stripped 9 bases from V and 7 bases from J, with 12 bases between. CDR3 DNA: TGTGCCACCTCTAGCAGGGGCCAGCCCCAGCATTTT. Its protein product is CATSSRGQPQHF.

This clone was seen only a few times. The chain carries TRBV19 and TRBJ2-7, with TRBD2 matching 12 bases. V lost 9 bases, J lost 4 bases, and 10 bases stayed unmatched. This CDR3 has 15 amino acids. Germline CDR1 LNHDA, CDR2 SQIVND (reference sequence). For the CDR3, the DNA is TGTGCCAGCTCGACTAGCGGGAGAAGTTTGTACGAGCAGTACTTC. This gives the protein CASSTSGRSLYEQYF. Combining the CDR3 with reference TRBV19 and TRBJ2-7 gives the whole variable domain DGGITQSPKYLFRKEGQNVTLSCEQNLNHDAMYWYRQDPGQGLRLIYYSQIVNDFQKGDIAEGYSVSREKKESFPLTVTSAQKNPTAFYLCASSTSGRSLYEQYFGPGTRLTVT.

This chain links TRBV24-1 with TRBJ2-1; 8 nucleotides align to TRBD1. The V gene's germline CDR1 is KGHDR and CDR2 SFDVKD. V lost 5 bases to trimming and J lost 5 bases; unmatched junction nucleotides: 10. This CDR3 region has 16 residues. The CDR3 DNA reads as TGTGCCACCAGTGCCCTGTACGGGACAGGTAACAATGAGCAGTTCTTC. As protein: CATSALYGTGNNEQFF.

The chain joins TRBV6-7 to TRBJ2-7; no clear D gene. TRBV6-7 is an ORF, and what it does is uncertain. V lost 0 bases and J lost 1, with 10 bases in between. This CDR3 has 15 amino acids. The CDR3 DNA reads TGTGCCAGCAGTTACTCGATTCTGCGGTCCTACGAGCAGTACTTC. This encodes CASSYSILRSYEQYF.

Note on this clone: A much larger clone differs from this one at a single base, so this may be a read error. This sample includes further DNA sequences coding for the same CDR3. This chain joins TRBV19 and TRBJ1-1; maybe TRBD1 (5 bases). Germline V CDR1 and CDR2: LNHDA, SQIVND (reference sequence). V lost 5 bases and J lost 0, with 10 bases in between. This CDR3 is 14 amino acids long. The CDR3 is CASSPGGVNTEAFF. DNA of the CDR3: TGTGCCAGTAGTCCCGGAGGGGTGAACACTGAAGCTTTCTTT.

The rearrangement joins TRBV6-6 to TRBJ2-7; 12 bases agree with TRBD1. CDR3 size: 16 residues. Per germline, CDR1 MNHNY and CDR2 SVGAGI (reference sequence). The ends lost 6 bases at V and 3 bases at J; junction bases unmatched: 9. The CDR3 nucleotides are TGTGCCAGCAGCCCTGGGGACAGGGGGCGGGACTACGAGCAGTACTTC. As protein: CASSPGDRGRDYEQYF.